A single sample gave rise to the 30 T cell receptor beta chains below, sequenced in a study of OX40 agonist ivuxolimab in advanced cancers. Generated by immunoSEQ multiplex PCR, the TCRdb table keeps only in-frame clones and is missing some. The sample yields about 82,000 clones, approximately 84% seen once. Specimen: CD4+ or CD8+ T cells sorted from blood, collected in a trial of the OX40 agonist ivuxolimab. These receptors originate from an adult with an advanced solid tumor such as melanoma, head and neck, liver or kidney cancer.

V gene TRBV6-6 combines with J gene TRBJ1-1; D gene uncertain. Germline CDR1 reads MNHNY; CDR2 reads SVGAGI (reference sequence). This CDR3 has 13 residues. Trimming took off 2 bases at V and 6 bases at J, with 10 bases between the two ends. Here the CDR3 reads CASSYRRDAEAFF. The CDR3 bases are TGTGCCAGCAGTTACCGGAGGGATGCTGAAGCTTTCTTT.

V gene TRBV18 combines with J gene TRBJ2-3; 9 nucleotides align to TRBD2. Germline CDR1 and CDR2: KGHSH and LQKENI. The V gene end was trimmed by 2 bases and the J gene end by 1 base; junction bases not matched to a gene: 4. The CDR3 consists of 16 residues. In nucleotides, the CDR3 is TGTGCCAGCTCACCAAAGTTAGCGGGAGGCACAGATACGCAGTATTTT. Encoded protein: CASSPKLAGGTDTQYF.

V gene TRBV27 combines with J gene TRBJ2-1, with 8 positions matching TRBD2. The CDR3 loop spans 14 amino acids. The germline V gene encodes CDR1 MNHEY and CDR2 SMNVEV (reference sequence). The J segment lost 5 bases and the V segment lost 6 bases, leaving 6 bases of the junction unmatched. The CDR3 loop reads CASRWGLEHNEQFF. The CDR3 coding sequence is TGTGCCAGCAGATGGGGACTAGAACACAATGAGCAGTTCTTC.

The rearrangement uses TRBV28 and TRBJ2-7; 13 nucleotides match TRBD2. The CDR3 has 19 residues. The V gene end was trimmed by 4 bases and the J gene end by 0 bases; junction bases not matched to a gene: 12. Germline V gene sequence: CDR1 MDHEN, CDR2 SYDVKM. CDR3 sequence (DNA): TGTGCCAGCAGTTCCGCTGGACTAGCGGGAGAGGGGTCCTCCTACGAGCAGTACTTC. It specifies CASSSAGLAGEGSSYEQYF. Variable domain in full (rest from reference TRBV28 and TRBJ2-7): DVKVTQSSRYLVKRTGEKVFLECVQDMDHENMFWYRQDPGLGLRLIYFSYDVKMKEKGDIPEGYSVSREKKERFSLILESASTNQTSMYLCASSSAGLAGEGSSYEQYFGPGTRLTVT.

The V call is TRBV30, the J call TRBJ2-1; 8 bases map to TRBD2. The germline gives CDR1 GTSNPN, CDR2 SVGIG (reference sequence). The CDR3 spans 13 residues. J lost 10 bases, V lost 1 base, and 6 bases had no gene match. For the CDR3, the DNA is TGTGCCTGGAGTGCGGGACTAGTAGGAGAGCAGTTCTTC. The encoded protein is CAWSAGLVGEQFF.

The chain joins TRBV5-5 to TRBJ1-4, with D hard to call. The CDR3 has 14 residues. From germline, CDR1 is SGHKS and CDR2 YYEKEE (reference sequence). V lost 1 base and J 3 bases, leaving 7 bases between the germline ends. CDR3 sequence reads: CASSLSWSNEKLFF. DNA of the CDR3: TGTGCCAGCAGCTTGAGTTGGTCTAATGAAAAACTGTTTTTT.

Here the CDR3 reads CSARDIRGYTF. The CDR3 DNA reads as TGCAGTGCTAGAGATATAAGGGGCTACACCTTC. The chain couples TRBV20-1 to TRBJ1-2; D unclear. This CDR3 is 11 amino acids long. The germline V and J ends were trimmed by 0 bases and 8 bases, with 7 bases remaining between them. Germline CDR1 DFQATT, CDR2 SNEGSKA (reference sequence).

DNA of the CDR3: TGTGCCCTGGAGAGGAACTATGGCTACACCTTC. Residues: CALERNYGYTF. This chain uses TRBV6-1 with TRBJ1-2; D gene ambiguous. Germline V lookup: CDR1 MNHNS, CDR2 SASEGT. The CDR3 consists of 11 residues. V was pared by 11 bases and J by 2 bases, with 9 bases between.

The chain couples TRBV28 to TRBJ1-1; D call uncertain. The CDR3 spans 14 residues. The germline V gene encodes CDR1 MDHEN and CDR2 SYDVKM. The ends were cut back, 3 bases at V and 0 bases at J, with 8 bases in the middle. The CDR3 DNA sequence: TGTGCCAGCAGTTTTGCACAGCTGAACACTGAAGCTTTCTTT. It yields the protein CASSFAQLNTEAFF.

The CDR3 DNA sequence: TGCGCCAGCAGCTTGGCGCTAGCGCTCCGAGAGGCCACCGGGGAGCTGTTTTTT. Its translation: CASSLALALREATGELFF. The chain recombines TRBV5-1 with TRBJ2-2, with a weak D call TRBD2 (6 bases). The CDR3 has 18 amino acids. Trimming left V 0 bases short and J 4 bases short, with 19 bases between. Germline V gives CDR1 SGHRS, CDR2 YFSETQ.

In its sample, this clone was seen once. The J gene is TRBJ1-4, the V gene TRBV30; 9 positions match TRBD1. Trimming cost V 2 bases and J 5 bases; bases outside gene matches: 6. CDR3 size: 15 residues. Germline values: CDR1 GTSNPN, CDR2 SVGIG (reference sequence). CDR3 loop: CAWSFTGTGNEKLFF. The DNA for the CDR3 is TGTGCCTGGAGTTTCACCGGGACAGGGAATGAAAAACTGTTTTTT.

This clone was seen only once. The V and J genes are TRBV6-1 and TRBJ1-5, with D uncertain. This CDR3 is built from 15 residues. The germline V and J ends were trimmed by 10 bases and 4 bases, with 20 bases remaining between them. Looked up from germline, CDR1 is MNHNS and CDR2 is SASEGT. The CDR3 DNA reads TGTGCCACGAATAAGGCACACCCGAGTAATCAGCCCCAGCATTTT. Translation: CATNKAHPSNQPQHF.

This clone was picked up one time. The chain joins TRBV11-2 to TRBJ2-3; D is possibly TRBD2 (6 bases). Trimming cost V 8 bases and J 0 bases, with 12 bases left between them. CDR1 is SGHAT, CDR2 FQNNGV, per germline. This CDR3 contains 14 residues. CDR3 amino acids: CASGRTYSTDTQYF. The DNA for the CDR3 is TGTGCCAGCGGGAGGACCTATAGCACAGATACGCAGTATTTT.

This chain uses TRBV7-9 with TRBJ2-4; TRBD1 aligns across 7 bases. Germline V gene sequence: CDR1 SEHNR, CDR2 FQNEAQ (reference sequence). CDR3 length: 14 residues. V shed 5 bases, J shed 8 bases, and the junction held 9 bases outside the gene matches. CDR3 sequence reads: CASSPTGTADIQYF. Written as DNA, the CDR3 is TGTGCCAGCAGCCCAACCGGGACAGCGGACATTCAGTACTTC.

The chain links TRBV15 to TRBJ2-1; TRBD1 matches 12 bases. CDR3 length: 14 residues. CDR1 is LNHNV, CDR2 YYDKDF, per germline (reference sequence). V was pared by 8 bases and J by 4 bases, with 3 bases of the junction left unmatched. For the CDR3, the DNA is TGTGCCACCGAGGGACAGGGGGCTTACAATGAGCAGTTCTTC. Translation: CATEGQGAYNEQFF.

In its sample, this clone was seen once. CDR3 amino acids: CAITDGVGEKLFF. CDR3 DNA sequence: TGTGCCATCACCGACGGGGTCGGCGAAAAACTGTTTTTT. This chain joins TRBV10-3 and TRBJ1-4, with unresolved D. The CDR3 sequence is 13 residues long. Germline V gene data show CDR1 as ENHRY and CDR2 as SYGVKD. V was pared by 7 bases and J by 8 bases, with 14 bases between.

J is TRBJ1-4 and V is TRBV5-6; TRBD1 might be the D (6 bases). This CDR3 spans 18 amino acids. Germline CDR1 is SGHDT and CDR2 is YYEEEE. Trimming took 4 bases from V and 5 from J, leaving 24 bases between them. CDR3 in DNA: TGTGCCAGCAGCAGGGGGTTGGGGTTTGACCCGGAGAATGAAAAACTGTTTTTT. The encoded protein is CASSRGLGFDPENEKLFF.

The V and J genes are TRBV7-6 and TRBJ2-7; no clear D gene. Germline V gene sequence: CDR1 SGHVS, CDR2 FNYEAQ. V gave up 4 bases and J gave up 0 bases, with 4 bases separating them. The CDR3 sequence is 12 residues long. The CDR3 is CASSSYSYEQYF. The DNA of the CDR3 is TGTGCCAGCAGCTCCTACTCCTACGAGCAGTACTTC.

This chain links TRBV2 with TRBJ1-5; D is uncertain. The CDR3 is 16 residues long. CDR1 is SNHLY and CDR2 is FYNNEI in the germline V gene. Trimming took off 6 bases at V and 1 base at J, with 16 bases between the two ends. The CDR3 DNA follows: TGTGCCAGCAGCGCTCAGATCCGAGCCAGCAATCAGCCCCAGCATTTT. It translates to CASSAQIRASNQPQHF.

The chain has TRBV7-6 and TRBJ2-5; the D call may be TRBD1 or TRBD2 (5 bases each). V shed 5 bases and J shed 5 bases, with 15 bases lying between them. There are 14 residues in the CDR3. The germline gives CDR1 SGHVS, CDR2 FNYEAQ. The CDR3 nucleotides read TGTGCCAGCAGCGCGCCGGGACGCTCCGAGACCCAGTACTTC. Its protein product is CASSAPGRSETQYF.

CDR3 in DNA: TGTGCCAGCAGTCCTGACCCGGGGGCGGAGACCCAGTACTTC. It translates to CASSPDPGAETQYF. The gene calls are TRBV5-8 and TRBJ2-5, with D perhaps TRBD1 or TRBD2 (6 bases each). The CDR3 has 14 amino acids. The ends were cut back, 5 bases at V and 5 bases at J, with 16 bases in the middle. Germline lookup yields CDR1 SGHTS and CDR2 YDEGEE.

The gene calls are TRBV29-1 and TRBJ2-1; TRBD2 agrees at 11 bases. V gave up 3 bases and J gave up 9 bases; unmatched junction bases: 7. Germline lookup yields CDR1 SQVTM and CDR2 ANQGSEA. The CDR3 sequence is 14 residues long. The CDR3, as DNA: TGCAGCGTTGACCGGCTAGCGGGAGGAGGTGAGCAGTTCTTC. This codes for CSVDRLAGGGEQFF.

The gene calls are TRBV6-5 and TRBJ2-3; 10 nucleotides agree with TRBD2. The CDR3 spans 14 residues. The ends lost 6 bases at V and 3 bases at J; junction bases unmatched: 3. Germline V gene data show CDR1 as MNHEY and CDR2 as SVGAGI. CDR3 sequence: CASRPGLATDTQYF. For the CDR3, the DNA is TGTGCCAGCAGGCCGGGACTAGCGACAGATACGCAGTATTTT.

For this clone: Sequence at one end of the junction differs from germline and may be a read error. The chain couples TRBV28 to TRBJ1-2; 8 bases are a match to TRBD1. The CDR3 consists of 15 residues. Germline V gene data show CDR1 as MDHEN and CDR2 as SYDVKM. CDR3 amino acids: CASSSGQGNNCGYTF. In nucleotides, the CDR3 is TGTGCCAGCAGTTCAGGACAGGGCAATAACTGTGGCTACACCTTC.

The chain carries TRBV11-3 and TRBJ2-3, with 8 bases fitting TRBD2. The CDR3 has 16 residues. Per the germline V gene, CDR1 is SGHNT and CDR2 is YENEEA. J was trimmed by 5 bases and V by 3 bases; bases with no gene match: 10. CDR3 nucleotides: TGTGCCAGCAGCTTTCCCGGGGCGGGAGGACAAGATACGCAGTATTTT. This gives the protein CASSFPGAGGQDTQYF.

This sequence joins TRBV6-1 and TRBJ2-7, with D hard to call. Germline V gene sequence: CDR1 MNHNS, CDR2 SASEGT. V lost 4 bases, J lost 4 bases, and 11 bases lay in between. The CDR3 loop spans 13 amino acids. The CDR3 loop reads CASSAVSRYEQYF. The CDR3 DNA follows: TGTGCCAGCAGTGCAGTCAGTAGGTACGAGCAGTACTTC.

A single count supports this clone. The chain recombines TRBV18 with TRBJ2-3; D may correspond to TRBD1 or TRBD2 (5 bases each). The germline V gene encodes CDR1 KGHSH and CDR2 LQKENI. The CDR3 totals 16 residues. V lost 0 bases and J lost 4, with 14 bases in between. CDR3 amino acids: CASSPPGRAGADTQYF. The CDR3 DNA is TGTGCCAGCTCACCACCCGGCAGGGCCGGGGCAGATACGCAGTATTTT.

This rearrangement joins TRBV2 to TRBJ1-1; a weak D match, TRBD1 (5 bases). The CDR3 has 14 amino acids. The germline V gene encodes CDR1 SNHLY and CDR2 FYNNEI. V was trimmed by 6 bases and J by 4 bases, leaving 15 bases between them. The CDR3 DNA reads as TGTGCCAGCAGGGAACGCGTGGGGGGCACTGAAGCTTTCTTT. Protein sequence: CASRERVGGTEAFF.

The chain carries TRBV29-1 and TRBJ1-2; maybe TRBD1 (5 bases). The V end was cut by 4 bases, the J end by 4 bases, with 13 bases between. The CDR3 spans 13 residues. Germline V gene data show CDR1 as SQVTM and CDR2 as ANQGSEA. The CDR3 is CSVVIDRSYGYTF. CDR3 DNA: TGCAGCGTTGTTATTGACAGATCCTATGGCTACACCTTC.

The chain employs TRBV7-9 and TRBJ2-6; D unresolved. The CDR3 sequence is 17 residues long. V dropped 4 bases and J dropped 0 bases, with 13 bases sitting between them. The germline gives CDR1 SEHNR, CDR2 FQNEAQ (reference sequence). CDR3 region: CASSSPRVGSGANVLTF. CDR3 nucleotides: TGTGCCAGCAGCTCCCCCCGGGTAGGCTCTGGGGCCAACGTCCTGACTTTC.